The entry below gives a single TCR beta chain sequence along with its context. Its antigen specificity is not known. Per-base qualities were not stored, and no clone one base away is much larger. The library relied on RT-PCR. TCRdb records Illumina MiSeq as the sequencer. The public sequencing data were trimmed at Q25 with fastp and processed into clonotypes with MiXCR by TCRdb, which kept only in-frame beta chains. Each entry is one CDR3 protein sequence, shown with its most common DNA and genes. This sample gives fewer than 300 distinct CDR3 sequences in total; about 77% of them show up just once. The ten largest clones represent over 12% of the sample. This entry belongs to a study of CD4 T cell repertoires and nickel (TCRdb year 2020). Counted from cysteine to phenylalanine, this CDR3 has 16 amino acids. Only the CDR3 portion is preserved as DNA: 48 bases, with reading frame beginning at the first base. From a lookup of the germline V gene, CDR1 and CDR2 are MGHDK and SYGVNS. Relative to germline, V is 2 bases shorter and J is 5 bases shorter, with 19 bases between their ends.

This sequence uses TRBV25-1 and TRBJ2-7; the D region is possibly TRBD1 or TRBD2, each matching across 7 bases. The source is a human donor in a nickel allergy study, with or without nickel allergy (not recorded which). It is not recorded whether this sample comes from one donor or several. Sequenced sample: CD4+ T cells from blood, not recorded whether cultured. Here the CDR3 is given as CASSEGLRQGGDEQYF. At the DNA level, the sequence is TGTGCCAGCAGTGAAGGCCTAAGGCAGGGGGGGGACGAGCAGTACTTC.